This section outlines one T cell receptor (beta chain) sequence together with its context. The antigen is not known. The record originates from a study of T cell responses to AZD1222 COVID-19 vaccine. Points from the study as a whole: The sample set comprised mostly white British donors with more females, and clonal diversity was possibly underestimated. Elevations in Spike-specific TCR breadth and depth followed administration of two AZD1222 doses. Scientists sampled the repertoires only once the peak T cell response had passed.

This CDR3 is 14 amino acids long. CDR1 MDHEN and CDR2 SYDVKM come from the germline V gene. V was trimmed by 2 bases and J by 3 bases, leaving 11 bases between them. Profiled with immunoSEQ multiplex PCR; TCRdb holds only in-frame clones, not every one. The data hold roughly 96,000 clones, with almost 90% observed a single time. This TCR came from an adult in good health. This specimen consisted of peripheral blood, obtained on day 0 of AZD1222 vaccination. The chain is built from TRBV28 and TRBJ2-7; no clear D gene. The CDR3 reads CASSLAQDRYEQYF. The CDR3 region has the DNA TGTGCCAGCAGTTTAGCCCAGGACCGCTACGAGCAGTACTTC.